This T cell receptor beta chain was obtained from a study of T-cell reconstitution after alpha-beta-depleted transplantation in children. The CDR3 loop spans 16 amino acids. V dropped 5 bases and J dropped 3 bases, with 16 bases sitting between them. CDR1 and CDR2 (germline): SGHAT, FQNNGV. Unique molecular identifiers were used in preparing the TCRbeta library. Via MiXCR, TCRdb re-called the PCR reads, giving one row per CDR3 protein. The sample comprises more than 450,000 distinct CDR3 sequences, roughly 18% of which are singletons, and roughly 3.3% rests with the top ten. The clonotype was recovered from a human donor who donated a stem cell graft to a child with acute lymphoblastic leukemia. Sequenced here: PBMCs from the stem cell graft donor, sampled from the stem cell graft. The chain employs TRBV11-2 and TRBJ1-4; D ambiguous. DNA for the CDR3: TGTGCCAGCAGCCCCCACACGGGTGGGGCTAATGAAAAACTGTTTTTT. It codes for CASSPHTGGANEKLFF.